These T cell receptor beta chains were read from a single sample in a study of early T cells in non-severe SARS-CoV-2 infection. TCRdb re-derived calls from the 5' RACE reads in MiXCR, one entry per CDR3 protein. This sample has about 69,000 distinct CDR3 sequences; 9.5% occur once, and the top ten carry 5.9%. The sequenced sample consisted of whole blood. These receptors all come from an adult who was a healthcare worker with PCR-confirmed SARS-CoV-2 infection or an uninfected control (not recorded which). The conserved cysteine and the conserved F or W are not part of the CDR3 here.

cdr3_length: 13; j_call: TRBJ1-1; v_call: TRBV4-2; cdr3_aa: ASSQVGTGASEAF
cdr3_length: 10; j_call: TRBJ2-1; v_call: TRBV10-3; cdr3_aa: AISESENEQF
cdr3_length: 13; j_call: TRBJ1-1; v_call: TRBV11-1; cdr3_aa: ASSPTKGGGTEAF
cdr3_length: 13; j_call: TRBJ2-7; v_call: TRBV6-2/TRBV6-3; cdr3_aa: ASNPGLLGSYEQY
cdr3_length: 11; j_call: TRBJ1-5; v_call: TRBV13; cdr3_aa: ASSQQGYQPQH
cdr3_length: 12; j_call: TRBJ2-1; v_call: TRBV5-1; cdr3_aa: ASSLVRVDNEQF
cdr3_length: 15; j_call: TRBJ2-3; v_call: TRBV5-1; cdr3_aa: ASSRRTSGGRTDTQY
cdr3_length: 11; j_call: TRBJ2-7; v_call: TRBV14; cdr3_aa: ASSQFALDEQY
cdr3_length: 14; j_call: TRBJ2-3; v_call: TRBV29-1; cdr3_aa: SVAGTSGRGPDTQY
cdr3_length: 9; j_call: TRBJ2-2; v_call: TRBV29-1; cdr3_aa: SVVGAGELF
cdr3_length: 13; j_call: TRBJ2-7; v_call: TRBV11-3; cdr3_aa: ASSRGSSTYYEQY
cdr3_length: 12; j_call: TRBJ2-7; v_call: TRBV25-1; cdr3_aa: ASRRGQGAYEQY
cdr3_length: 13; j_call: TRBJ1-2; v_call: TRBV5-1; cdr3_aa: ASSFAPGDSYGYT
cdr3_length: 8; j_call: TRBJ2-2; v_call: TRBV29-1; cdr3_aa: SGGRRELF
cdr3_length: 12; j_call: TRBJ1-5; v_call: TRBV4-2; cdr3_aa: ASSQEKGIQPQH
cdr3_length: 14; j_call: TRBJ2-2; v_call: TRBV7-3; cdr3_aa: ASSLMGGTNTGELF
cdr3_length: 13; j_call: TRBJ1-5; v_call: TRBV12-3/TRBV12-4; cdr3_aa: ASSLGIWGNQPQH
cdr3_length: 13; j_call: TRBJ1-2; v_call: TRBV4-1; cdr3_aa: ASSQDPGGAYGYT
cdr3_length: 11; j_call: TRBJ2-7; v_call: TRBV11-2; cdr3_aa: ASSPTGTTEQY
cdr3_length: 14; j_call: TRBJ2-3; v_call: TRBV7-2; cdr3_aa: ASSLVPGLATDTQY
cdr3_length: 13; j_call: TRBJ1-4; v_call: TRBV11-2; cdr3_aa: ASSSSGTENEKLF
cdr3_length: 13; j_call: TRBJ2-1; v_call: TRBV20-1; cdr3_aa: SARDLRELYNEQF
cdr3_length: 14; j_call: TRBJ2-3; v_call: TRBV4-2; cdr3_aa: ASSQDRASGRYTQY
cdr3_length: 11; j_call: TRBJ2-3; v_call: TRBV5-8; cdr3_aa: ASSSDYTDTQY
cdr3_length: 13; j_call: TRBJ2-4; v_call: TRBV5-6; cdr3_aa: ASSILGGAKNIQY
cdr3_length: 12; j_call: TRBJ2-2; v_call: TRBV15; cdr3_aa: ATSRDRNTGELF
cdr3_length: 15; j_call: TRBJ1-6; v_call: TRBV30; cdr3_aa: AWSSPGGQIFNSPLH
cdr3_length: 9; j_call: TRBJ1-1; v_call: TRBV29-1; cdr3_aa: SVEEGSEAF
cdr3_length: 10; j_call: TRBJ2-7; v_call: TRBV12-3/TRBV12-4; cdr3_aa: ASSRTNYEQY
cdr3_length: 11; j_call: TRBJ1-1; v_call: TRBV5-1; cdr3_aa: ASSLAGLAEAF
cdr3_length: 13; j_call: TRBJ2-3; v_call: TRBV19; cdr3_aa: ASSIASGRSDTQY
cdr3_length: 12; j_call: TRBJ2-6; v_call: TRBV7-2; cdr3_aa: ASMGDSGANVLT
cdr3_length: 12; j_call: TRBJ2-7; v_call: TRBV4-3; cdr3_aa: ASSHGFGAYEQY
cdr3_length: 12; j_call: TRBJ1-1; v_call: TRBV4-2; cdr3_aa: ASSQEQRNTEAF
cdr3_length: 11; j_call: TRBJ2-7; v_call: TRBV5-1; cdr3_aa: ASSLSASYEQY